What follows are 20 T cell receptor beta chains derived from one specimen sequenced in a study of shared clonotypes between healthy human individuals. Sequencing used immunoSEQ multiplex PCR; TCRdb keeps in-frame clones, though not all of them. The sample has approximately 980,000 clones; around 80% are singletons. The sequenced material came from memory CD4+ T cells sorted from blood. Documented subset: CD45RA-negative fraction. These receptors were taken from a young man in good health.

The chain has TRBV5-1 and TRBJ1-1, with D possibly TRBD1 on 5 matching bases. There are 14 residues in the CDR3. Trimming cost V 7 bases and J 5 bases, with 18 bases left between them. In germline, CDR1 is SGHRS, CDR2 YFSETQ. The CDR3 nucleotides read TGCGCCAGCGGGAAGCGTGGGGACGATACTGAAGCTTTCTTT. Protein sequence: CASGKRGDDTEAFF.

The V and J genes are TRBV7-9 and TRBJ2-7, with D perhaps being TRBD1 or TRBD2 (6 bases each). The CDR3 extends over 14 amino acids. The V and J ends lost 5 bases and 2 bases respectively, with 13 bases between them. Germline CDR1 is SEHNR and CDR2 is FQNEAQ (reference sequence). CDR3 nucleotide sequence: TGTGCCAGCAGCCGGAGAGGGGGGACCTACGAGCAGTACTTC. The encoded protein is CASSRRGGTYEQYF.

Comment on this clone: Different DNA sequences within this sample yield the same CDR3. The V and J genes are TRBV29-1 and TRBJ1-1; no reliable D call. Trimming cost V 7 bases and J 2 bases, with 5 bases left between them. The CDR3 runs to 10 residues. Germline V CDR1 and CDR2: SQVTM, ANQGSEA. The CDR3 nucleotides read TGCAGCGCGAAAAACACTGAAGCTTTCTTT. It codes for CSAKNTEAFF.

This CDR3 is CATAERRNYGYTF. The CDR3 coding sequence is TGTGCCACCGCCGAACGTAGAAACTATGGCTACACCTTC. J is TRBJ1-2 and V is TRBV2; D ambiguous. With 10 bases removed from V and 2 bases from J, the gap between germline ends came to 14 bases. Germline V gene sequence: CDR1 SNHLY, CDR2 FYNNEI. The CDR3 totals 13 residues.

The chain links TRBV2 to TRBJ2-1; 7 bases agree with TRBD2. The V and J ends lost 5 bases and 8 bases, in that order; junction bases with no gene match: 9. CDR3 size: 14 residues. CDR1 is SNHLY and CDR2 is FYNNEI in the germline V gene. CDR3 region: CASSPGLDSYEQFF. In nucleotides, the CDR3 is TGTGCCAGCAGTCCCGGACTAGATTCGTATGAGCAGTTCTTC.

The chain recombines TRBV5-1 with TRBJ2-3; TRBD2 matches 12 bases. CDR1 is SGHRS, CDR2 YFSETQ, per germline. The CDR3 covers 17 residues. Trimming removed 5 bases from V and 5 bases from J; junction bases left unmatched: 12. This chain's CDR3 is CASSGSTSGRLGDTQYF. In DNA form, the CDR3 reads TGCGCCAGCAGTGGTAGTACTAGCGGGAGGTTGGGAGATACGCAGTATTTT.

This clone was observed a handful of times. The CDR3 nucleotides read TGCGCCAGCAGCCAGAGCAGGAGCTCCTACAATGAGCAGTTCTTC. Protein sequence: CASSQSRSSYNEQFF. This chain uses TRBV4-3 with TRBJ2-1; D is uncertain. The germline V and J ends were trimmed by 3 bases and 0 bases, with 9 bases remaining between them. CDR3 size: 15 residues. Germline CDR1 LGHNA, CDR2 YSLEER.

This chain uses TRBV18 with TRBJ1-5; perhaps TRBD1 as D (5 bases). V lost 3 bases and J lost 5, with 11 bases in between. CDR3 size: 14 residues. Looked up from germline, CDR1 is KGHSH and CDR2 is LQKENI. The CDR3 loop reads CASSPAGRDQPQHF. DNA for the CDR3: TGTGCCAGCTCACCTGCGGGGCGGGATCAGCCCCAGCATTTT.

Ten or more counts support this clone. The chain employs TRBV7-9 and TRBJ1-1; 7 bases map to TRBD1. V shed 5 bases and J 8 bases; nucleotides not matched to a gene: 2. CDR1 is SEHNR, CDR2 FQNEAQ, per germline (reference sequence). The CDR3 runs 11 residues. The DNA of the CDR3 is TGTGCCAGCAGCCGGGACAGAGAAGCTTTCTTT. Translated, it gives CASSRDREAFF.

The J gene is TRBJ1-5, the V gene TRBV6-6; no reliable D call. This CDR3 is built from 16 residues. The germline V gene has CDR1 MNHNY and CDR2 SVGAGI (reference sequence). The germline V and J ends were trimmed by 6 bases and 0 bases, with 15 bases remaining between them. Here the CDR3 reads CASRKSDGYSNQPQHF. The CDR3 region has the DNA TGTGCCAGCAGGAAGTCGGACGGTTATAGCAATCAGCCCCAGCATTTT.

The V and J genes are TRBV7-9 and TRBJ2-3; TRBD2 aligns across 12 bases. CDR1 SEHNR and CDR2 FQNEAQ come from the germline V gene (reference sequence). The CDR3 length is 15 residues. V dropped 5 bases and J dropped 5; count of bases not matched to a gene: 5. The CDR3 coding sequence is TGTGCCAGCAGCCGAGCGGGACTAGCGGGAGATACGCAGTATTTT. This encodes CASSRAGLAGDTQYF.

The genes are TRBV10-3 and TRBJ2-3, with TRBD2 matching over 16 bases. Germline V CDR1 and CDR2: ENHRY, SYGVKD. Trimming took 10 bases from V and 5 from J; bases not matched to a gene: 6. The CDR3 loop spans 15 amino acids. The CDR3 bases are TGTGCCACAACGGGACTAGCGGGAGGGGGAGATACGCAGTATTTT. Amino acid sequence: CATTGLAGGGDTQYF.

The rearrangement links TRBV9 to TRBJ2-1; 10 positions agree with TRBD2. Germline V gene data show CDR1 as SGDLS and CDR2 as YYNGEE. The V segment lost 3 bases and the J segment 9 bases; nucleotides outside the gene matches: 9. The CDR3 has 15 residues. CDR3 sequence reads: CASSGGTSADTEQFF. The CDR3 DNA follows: TGTGCCAGCAGCGGGGGGACTAGCGCAGACACTGAGCAGTTCTTC.

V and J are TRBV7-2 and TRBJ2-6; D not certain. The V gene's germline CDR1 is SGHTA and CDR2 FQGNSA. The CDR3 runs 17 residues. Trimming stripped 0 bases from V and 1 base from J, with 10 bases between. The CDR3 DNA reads TGTGCCAGCAGCTTAGCGAGTACCGGGTCTGGGGCCAACGTCCTGACTTTC. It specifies CASSLASTGSGANVLTF.

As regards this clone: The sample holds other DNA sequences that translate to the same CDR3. This chain's CDR3 is CSARSYEQYF. CDR3 nucleotide sequence: TGCAGTGCTCGCTCCTACGAGCAGTACTTC. This rearrangement joins TRBV20-1 to TRBJ2-7; the D is unclear. Germline CDR1 is DFQATT and CDR2 is SNEGSKA (reference sequence). The CDR3 sequence is 10 residues long. Trimming took off 5 bases at V and 0 bases at J, with 2 bases between the two ends.

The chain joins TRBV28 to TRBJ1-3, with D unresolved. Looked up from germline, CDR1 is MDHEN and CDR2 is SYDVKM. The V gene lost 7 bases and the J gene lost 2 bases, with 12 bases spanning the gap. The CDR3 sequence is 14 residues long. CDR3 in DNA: TGTGCCAGCACCCCAACAGAGACTGGAAACACCATATATTTT. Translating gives CASTPTETGNTIYF. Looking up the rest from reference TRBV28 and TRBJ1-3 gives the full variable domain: DVKVTQSSRYLVKRTGEKVFLECVQDMDHENMFWYRQDPGLGLRLIYFSYDVKMKEKGDIPEGYSVSREKKERFSLILESASTNQTSMYLCASTPTETGNTIYFGEGSWLTVV.

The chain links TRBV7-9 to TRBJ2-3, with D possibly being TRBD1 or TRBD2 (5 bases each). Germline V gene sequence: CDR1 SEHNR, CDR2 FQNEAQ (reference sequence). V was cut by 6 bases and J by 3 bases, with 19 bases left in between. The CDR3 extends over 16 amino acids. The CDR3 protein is CASRMLSWGNTDTQYF. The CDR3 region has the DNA TGTGCCAGCAGGATGTTATCTTGGGGGAATACAGATACGCAGTATTTT.

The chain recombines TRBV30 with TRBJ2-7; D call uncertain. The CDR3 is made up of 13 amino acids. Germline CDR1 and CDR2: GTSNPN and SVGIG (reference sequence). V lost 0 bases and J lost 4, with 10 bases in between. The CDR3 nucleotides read TGTGCCTGGAGTGTACCGGCCGTTTACGAGCAGTACTTC. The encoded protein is CAWSVPAVYEQYF.

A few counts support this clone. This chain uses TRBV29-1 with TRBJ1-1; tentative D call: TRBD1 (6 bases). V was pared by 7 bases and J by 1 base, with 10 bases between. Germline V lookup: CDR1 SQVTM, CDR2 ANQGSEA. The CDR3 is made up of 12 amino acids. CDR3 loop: CSGAGANTEAFF. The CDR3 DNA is TGCAGCGGTGCAGGGGCGAACACTGAAGCTTTCTTT.

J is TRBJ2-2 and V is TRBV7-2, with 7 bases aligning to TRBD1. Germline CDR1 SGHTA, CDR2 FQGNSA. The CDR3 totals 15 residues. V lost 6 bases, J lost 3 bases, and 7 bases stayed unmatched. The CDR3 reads CASSSTGADTGELFF. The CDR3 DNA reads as TGTGCCAGCAGTTCTACAGGGGCCGACACCGGGGAGCTGTTTTTT.